This T cell receptor (beta chain) came from a study of blood T cell repertoires in COVID-19 (dated by TCRdb to between 2020 and 2021). For context, the study as a whole: Collaborator samples came from the United States, Italy and Spain and covered acute and convalescent phases of COVID-19. The material from the prospective study consisted of cDNA or gDNA derived from T cells, B-cell-depleted T cells, or PBMCs. The dataset comprised deeply sampled blood TCRbeta repertoires from subjects exposed to, actively infected with, or recovered from COVID-19. The repertoires were released in a freely available public database intended as a resource for research on the immune response to SARS-CoV-2. The samples were drawn from two sources: the first 160 participants of the ongoing ImmuneRACE study, and over 950 subjects contributed by 6 global collaborators. The sample metadata nearly always contained a de-identified subject ID, COVID-19 status, age in years and sex. Where HLA class I and class II types were available, the types were taken from metadata supplied by the sample provider, not from assay-based typing.

A remark on this clone: Its target antigen remains unknown. No base quality information exists; no much larger clone differs at one position.

CDR1 is given as LGHDT and CDR2 as YNNKEL, both from the germline V gene (reference sequence). The CDR3 starts with the cysteine, ends with the phenylalanine, and has 16 residues. The CDR3 DNA has 48 bases and is translated from base 1. Germline trimming amounts to 3 bases on V and 2 bases on J, with 8 as the count of junction bases outside the gene matches. TCRbeta CDR3 regions were amplified from genomic DNA using the immunoSEQ Assay, a bias-controlled multiplex PCR. Per the source publication's procedure: Within the assay, amplification of reference gene primers was used to estimate how many nucleated cells each sample contained. To quantify the absolute abundance of each unique TCRbeta CDR3 rearrangement, sequence reads were collapsed and filtered. For each sample, productive Simpson clonality was calculated as the square root of Simpson's diversity index over productive rearrangements. The clones in this table, taken by TCRdb from immuneACCESS, are in-frame only. Not every clone is retained; where verified, under half of the shortfall comes from an unresolved V gene, and the cause of the rest is unknown. V, J and clone size are those of that table, while D and trimming were read from the DNA. The sample profile shows around 300,000 clones; approximately 91% of them were found once. 0.85% to 1% of the sample lies in the top ten.

A second Seattle source provided samples from volunteer blood donors who had recovered from COVID-19. Collaborating institutions collected whole blood in K2EDTA tubes following their own protocols. For TCRbeta analysis, collaborator samples were shipped as frozen whole blood, as isolated PBMCs, or as DNA extracted from either sample type. Broader findings and caveats from the paper: The quantity of clinical and demographic metadata differed by source and by participant and was supplied without curation.

The clonotype was recovered from a woman aged 40 to 50 who had recovered from COVID-19. The chain employs TRBV3-1 (or the pseudogene TRBV3-2) and TRBJ2-7; TRBD2 fits 9 bases in the junction. Input material: peripheral blood. CDR3 region: CASSQTGLANAYEQYF. The nucleotides are TGTGCCAGCAGCCAGACGGGACTAGCCAACGCCTACGAGCAGTACTTC.